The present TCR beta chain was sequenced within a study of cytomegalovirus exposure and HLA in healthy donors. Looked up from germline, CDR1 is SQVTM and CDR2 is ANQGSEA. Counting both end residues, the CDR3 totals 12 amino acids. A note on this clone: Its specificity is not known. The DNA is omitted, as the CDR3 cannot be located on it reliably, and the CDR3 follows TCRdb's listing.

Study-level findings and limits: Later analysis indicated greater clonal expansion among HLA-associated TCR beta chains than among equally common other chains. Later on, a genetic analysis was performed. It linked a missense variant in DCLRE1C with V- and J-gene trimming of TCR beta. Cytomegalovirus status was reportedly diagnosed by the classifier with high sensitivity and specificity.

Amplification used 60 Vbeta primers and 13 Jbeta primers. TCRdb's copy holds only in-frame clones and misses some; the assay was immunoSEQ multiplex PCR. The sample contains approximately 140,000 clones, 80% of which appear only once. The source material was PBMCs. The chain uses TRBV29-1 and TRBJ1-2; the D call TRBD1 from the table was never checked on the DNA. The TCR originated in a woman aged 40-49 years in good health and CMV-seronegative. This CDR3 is CSVSVPGDGYTF.